The entry below describes one TCR beta chain. Participants, about 18 to 90 years old, spanned 25 or so US areas. The sample belongs to a study of blood T cell repertoires in COVID-19. Looking at the study overall: Donors in the United States, Italy and Spain gave samples during acute or convalescent COVID-19. The analysed material was cDNA or gDNA that came from T cells, B-cell-depleted T cells, or PBMCs.

Original processing methods: Amplification of reference gene primers was used by the study to estimate nucleated cell counts. This table comes from immunoSEQ multiplex PCR, and its TCRdb copy is limited to in-frame clones, with some not included. V and J calls plus clone size are reproduced from that table; the DNA served to infer D and trimming. This sample has 250,000 to 350,000 clones, with 87% found just once. V dropped 2 bases and J dropped 8 bases, with 4 bases sitting between them. Germline CDR1 reads MNHNS; CDR2 reads SASEGT. There are 12 residues in the CDR3. The sample comprised PBMCs or T cells enriched from blood (not recorded which). The TCR was taken from a woman aged 25 to 39 who had recovered from COVID-19. The chain joins TRBV6-1 to TRBJ1-6, with unresolved D. The CDR3 coding sequence is TGTGCCAGCAGTGAATCATATTCACCCCTCCACTTT. The encoded protein is CASSESYSPLHF.